This T cell receptor beta chain was captured in a study of T cell repertoires in cytomegalovirus infection (dated by TCRdb to 2018 to 2020). At the level of the whole study: The peptide stimulations were aimed at well-studied HLA-B-restricted epitopes as well as recently identified HLA-C-restricted CMV epitopes, whose presentation resists viral immunomodulation. Because public TCR beta signatures pointed to carriage of CMV infection together with the matching HLA type, the HLA type of each donor mattered for the analysis. Overall study results and their limits: In both this cohort and an independent roughly 350-donor cohort, the cumulative frequency of public TCR beta family members distinguished carriers of CMV infection plus the relevant HLA type. The ex vivo response was dominated by HLA-C-restricted CMV-specific TCR beta clonotypes, and the single most frequent clonotype in two of eight donors was supplied by these HLA-C-restricted clonotypes.

Concerning this clonotype itself: Its antigen remains unidentified. No much larger clone is present one base from it, and per-base qualities are unavailable.

TCRdb shows the sequencer as Illumina HiSeq 1500. Through fastp at Q25 and MiXCR, TCRdb rebuilt clones from the public reads, retaining in-frame beta chains. One record per CDR3 amino acid sequence lists the most common genes and DNA. The sample includes more than 95,000 distinct CDR3 sequences, with 30% to 40% observed a single time. The top ten constitute roughly 58% of the sample. In light of the paper, this sample's treatment or condition label describes: in vitro stimulation with specific CMV peptide epitopes to enrich CMV-specific T cells. The TCR comes from a human donor in good health (CMV status not recorded). Some clones in this sample may be carry-over from other donors' samples. The sample in question was CD8+ T cells from cultured PBMCs, obtained from culture after CMV antigen stimulation.

The CDR3 loop reads CASSISGDSYEQYF. The bases are TGTGCCAGCAGTATTAGCGGGGACTCCTACGAGCAGTACTTC. Rearrangement joined TRBV7-3 to TRBJ2-7, and TRBD2 aligns with 8 junction nucleotides. The CDR3, from cysteine to phenylalanine, totals 14 residues. Just CDR3 DNA is preserved here, 42 bases in frame from base 1. For this chain, trimming is 6 bases at the V end and 0 bases at the J end, and the number of junction bases without a gene match is 4. Looking up the germline V gene yields CDR1 SGHTA and CDR2 FQGTGA.